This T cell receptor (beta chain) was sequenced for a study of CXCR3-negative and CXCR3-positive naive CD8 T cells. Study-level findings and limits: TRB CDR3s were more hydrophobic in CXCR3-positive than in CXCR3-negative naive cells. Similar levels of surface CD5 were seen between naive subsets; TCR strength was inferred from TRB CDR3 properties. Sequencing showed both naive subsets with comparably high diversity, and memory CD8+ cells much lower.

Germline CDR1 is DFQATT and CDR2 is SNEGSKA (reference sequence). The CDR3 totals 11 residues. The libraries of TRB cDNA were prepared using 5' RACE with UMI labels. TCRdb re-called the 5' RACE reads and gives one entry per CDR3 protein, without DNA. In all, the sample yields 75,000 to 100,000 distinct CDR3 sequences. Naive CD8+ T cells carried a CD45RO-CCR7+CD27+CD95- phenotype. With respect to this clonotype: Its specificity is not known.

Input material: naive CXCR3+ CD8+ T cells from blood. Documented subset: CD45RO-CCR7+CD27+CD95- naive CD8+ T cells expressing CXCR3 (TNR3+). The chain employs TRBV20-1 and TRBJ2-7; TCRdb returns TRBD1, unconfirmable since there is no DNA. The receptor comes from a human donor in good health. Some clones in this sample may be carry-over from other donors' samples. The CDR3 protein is CSALQGYEQYF.